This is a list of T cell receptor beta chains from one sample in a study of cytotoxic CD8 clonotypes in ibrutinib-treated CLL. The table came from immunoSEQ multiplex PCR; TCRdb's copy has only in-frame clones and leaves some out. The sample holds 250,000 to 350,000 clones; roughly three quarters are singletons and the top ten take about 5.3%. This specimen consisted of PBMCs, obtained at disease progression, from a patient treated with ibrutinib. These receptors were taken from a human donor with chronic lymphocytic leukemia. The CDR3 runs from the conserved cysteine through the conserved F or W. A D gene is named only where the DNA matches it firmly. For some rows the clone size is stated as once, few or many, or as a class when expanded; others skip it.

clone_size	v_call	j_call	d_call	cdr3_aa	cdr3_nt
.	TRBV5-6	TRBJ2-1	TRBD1	CASSLVDRGVQYEQFF	TGTGCCAGCAGCTTGGTCGACAGGGGTGTGCAATATGAGCAGTTCTTC
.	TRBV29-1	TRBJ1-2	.	CSVLNRGHGYTF	TGCAGCGTTCTCAACCGGGGCCATGGCTACACCTTC
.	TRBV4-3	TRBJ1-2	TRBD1	CASSHFGTDGYTF	TGCGCCAGCAGCCACTTCGGGACAGATGGCTACACCTTC
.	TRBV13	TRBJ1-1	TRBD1	CASSGGQTEAFF	TGTGCCAGCAGCGGGGGACAGACTGAAGCTTTCTTT
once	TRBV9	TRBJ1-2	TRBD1	CASSGWGTAAHGYTF	TGTGCCAGCAGCGGTTGGGGGACAGCAGCCCATGGCTACACCTTC
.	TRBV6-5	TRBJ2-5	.	CASSYGGRQETQYF	TGTGCCAGCAGTTACGGGGGCAGACAAGAGACCCAGTACTTC
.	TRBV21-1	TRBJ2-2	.	CASSKFGENTGELFF	TGTGCCAGCAGCAAATTCGGAGAGAACACCGGGGAGCTGTTTTTT
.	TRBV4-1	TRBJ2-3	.	CASSQGGRRDTQYF	TGCGCCAGCAGCCAAGGAGGGCGTCGAGATACGCAGTATTTT
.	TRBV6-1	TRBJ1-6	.	CASSVRMSRYSPLHF	TGTGCCAGCAGTGTCCGAATGTCGAGGTATTCACCCCTCCACTTT
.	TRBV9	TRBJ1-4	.	CASSVEISGTGGKLFF	TGTGCCAGCAGCGTAGAGATTTCAGGGACTGGGGGAAAACTGTTTTTT
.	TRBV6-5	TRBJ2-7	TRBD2	CASSSTGLAGPYEQYF	TGTGCCAGCAGTTCCACAGGACTAGCGGGGCCCTACGAGCAGTACTTC
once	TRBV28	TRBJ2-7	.	CASRDLYEQYF	TGTGCCAGCCGGGATCTCTACGAGCAGTACTTC
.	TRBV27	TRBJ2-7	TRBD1	CASSLSWTGEYEQYF	TGTGCCAGCAGTTTATCCTGGACAGGGGAATACGAGCAGTACTTC
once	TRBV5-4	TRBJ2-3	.	CASSLEAVTDTQYF	TGTGCCAGCAGCTTGGAGGCGGTCACAGATACGCAGTATTTT
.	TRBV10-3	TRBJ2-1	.	CAISAGTNEQFF	TGTGCCATCAGCGCCGGGACAAATGAGCAGTTCTTC
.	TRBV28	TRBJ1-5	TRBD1	CASSRQGWQHF	TGTGCCAGCAGCAGACAGGGCTGGCAGCATTTT
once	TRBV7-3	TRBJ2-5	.	CASSLNSVRGGTQYF	TGTGCCAGCAGCTTAAATAGCGTGAGGGGTGGGACCCAGTACTTC
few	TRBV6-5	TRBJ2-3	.	CASSFTRGDVDTQYF	TGTGCCAGCAGTTTCACTCGTGGGGACGTAGATACGCAGTATTTT
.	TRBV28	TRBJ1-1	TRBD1	CASSLWATGGLTEAFF	TGTGCCAGCAGTTTGTGGGCGACAGGGGGCCTCACTGAAGCTTTCTTT
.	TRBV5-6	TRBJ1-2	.	CASSWGVTNYGYTF	TGTGCCAGCAGCTGGGGGGTGACTAACTATGGCTACACCTTC
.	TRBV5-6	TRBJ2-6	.	CASSLKARTHVLTF	TGTGCCAGCAGCTTAAAGGCGCGGACCCACGTCCTGACTTTC
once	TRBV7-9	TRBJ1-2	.	CASTLSGFNYGYTF	TGTGCCAGCACCCTGTCGGGATTTAACTATGGCTACACCTTC
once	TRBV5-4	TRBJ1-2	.	CASSLAGRVWNGYTF	TGTGCCAGCAGCTTGGCGGGCAGGGTGTGGAATGGCTACACCTTC
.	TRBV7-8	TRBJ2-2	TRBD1	CASSLTGTGRLAGELFF	TGTGCCAGCAGCTTGACCGGGACAGGGAGGCTCGCCGGGGAGCTGTTTTTT
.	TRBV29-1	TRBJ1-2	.	CSVERGTYGYTF	TGCAGCGTTGAAAGGGGCACCTATGGCTACACCTTC
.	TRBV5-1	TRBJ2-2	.	CASSLGLVTGELFF	TGCGCCAGCAGTTTGGGGCTTGTCACCGGGGAGCTGTTTTTT
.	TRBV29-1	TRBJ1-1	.	CSVGENTEAFF	TGCAGCGTTGGTGAGAACACTGAAGCTTTCTTT
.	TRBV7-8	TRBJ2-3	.	CASSEQLPNPGTDTQYF	TGTGCCAGCAGCGAACAGCTTCCTAATCCTGGCACAGATACGCAGTATTTT
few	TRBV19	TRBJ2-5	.	CASSGHGKETQYF	TGTGCCAGTAGTGGACATGGGAAGGAGACCCAGTACTTC
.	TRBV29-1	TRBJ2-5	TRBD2	CSVKTSGGQETQYF	TGCAGCGTAAAGACTAGCGGGGGCCAAGAGACCCAGTACTTC
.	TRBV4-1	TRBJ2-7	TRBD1	CASKGQADYEQYF	TGCGCCAGCAAGGGACAGGCGGACTACGAGCAGTACTTC
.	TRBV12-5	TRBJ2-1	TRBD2	CASGLGGKRGGINNEQFF	TGTGCTAGTGGTTTGGGAGGTAAGCGGGGGGGGATAAACAATGAGCAGTTCTTC
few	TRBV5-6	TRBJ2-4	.	CASSLGQGAKNIQYF	TGTGCCAGCAGCTTAGGCCAGGGGGCCAAAAACATTCAGTACTTC
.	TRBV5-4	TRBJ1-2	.	CASSLKGGILGGYTF	TGTGCCAGCAGCTTGAAGGGGGGCATCCTAGGTGGCTACACCTTC
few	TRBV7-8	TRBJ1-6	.	CASSRSNSPLHF	TGTGCCAGCAGCCGGAGCAATTCACCCCTCCACTTT
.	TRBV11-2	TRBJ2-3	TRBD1	CASSLTGFGADTQYF	TGTGCCAGCAGCTTGACAGGGTTCGGGGCAGATACGCAGTATTTT
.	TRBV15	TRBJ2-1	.	CATSIPGSREGKNEQFF	TGTGCCACCAGCATTCCCGGGAGCCGCGAGGGCAAAAATGAGCAGTTCTTC
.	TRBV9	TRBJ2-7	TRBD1	CASSVTGVGGEQYF	TGTGCCAGCAGCGTAACAGGGGTAGGAGGAGAGCAGTACTTC
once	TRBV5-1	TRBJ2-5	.	CASRFPEETQYF	TGCGCCAGCAGGTTCCCGGAAGAGACCCAGTACTTC
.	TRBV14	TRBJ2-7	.	CASSQAVRQYF	TGTGCCAGCAGCCAAGCTGTTAGACAGTACTTC
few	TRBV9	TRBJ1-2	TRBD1	CASSATGTNYGYTF	TGTGCCAGCAGCGCGACAGGGACCAACTATGGCTACACCTTC
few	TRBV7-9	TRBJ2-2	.	CASSLDRTENTGELFF	TGTGCCAGCAGCTTAGATAGGACAGAGAACACCGGGGAGCTGTTTTTT
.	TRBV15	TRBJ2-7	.	CATSRGKPSEQYF	TGTGCCACCAGCAGAGGAAAACCATCAGAGCAGTACTTC
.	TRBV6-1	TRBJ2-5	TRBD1	CASSEQPADRGHETQYF	TGTGCCAGCAGTGAACAACCGGCCGACAGGGGGCACGAGACCCAGTACTTC
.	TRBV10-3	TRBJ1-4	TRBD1	CAIGQDEKLFF	TGTGCCATCGGACAGGATGAAAAACTGTTTTTT
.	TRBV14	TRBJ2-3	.	CASSGWFADTQYF	TGTGCCAGCAGCGGGTGGTTTGCAGATACGCAGTATTTT
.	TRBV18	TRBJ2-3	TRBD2	CASSPSGAISTDTQYF	TGTGCCAGCTCACCTAGCGGGGCAATTAGCACAGATACGCAGTATTTT
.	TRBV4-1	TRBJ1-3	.	CASSHHGRSGNTIYF	TGCGCCAGCAGCCACCACGGCCGTAGCGGAAACACCATATATTTT
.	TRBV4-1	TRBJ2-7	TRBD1	CASSQASFSDRGYEQYF	TGCGCCAGCAGCCAAGCCTCCTTCTCGGACAGGGGTTACGAGCAGTACTTC
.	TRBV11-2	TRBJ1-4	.	CASSPRGGLTGEKLFF	TGTGCCAGCAGCCCGAGAGGGGGTCTAACGGGTGAAAAACTGTTTTTT
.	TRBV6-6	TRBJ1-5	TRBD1	CASRTGGSQPQHF	TGTGCCAGCAGGACAGGGGGCAGTCAGCCCCAGCATTTT
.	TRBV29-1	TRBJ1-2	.	CSVGYLMRGGYTF	TGCAGCGTTGGGTACCTTATGCGTGGGGGCTACACCTTC
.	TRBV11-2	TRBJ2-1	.	CASSLALRQAHNEQFF	TGTGCCAGCAGCTTAGCGCTTCGACAGGCACACAATGAGCAGTTCTTC
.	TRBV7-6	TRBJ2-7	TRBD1	CASSLAVVGTGNYEQYF	TGTGCCAGCAGCTTAGCTGTGGTGGGGACAGGGAACTACGAGCAGTACTTC
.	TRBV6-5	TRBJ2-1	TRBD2	CASSNVGGVVFF	TGTGCCAGCAGTAACGTGGGGGGGGTAGTGTTCTTC
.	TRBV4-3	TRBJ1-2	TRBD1	CASSQVGGQPYGYTF	TGCGCCAGCAGCCAAGTAGGGGGACAGCCTTATGGCTACACCTTC